The T cell receptor (beta chain) described here comes from a study of T-cell reconstitution after alpha-beta-depleted transplantation in children. CDR3 size: 15 residues. The V end lost 5 bases, the J end lost 1 base, and 15 bases lay between the germline ends. Findings of the study overall: Newly made T cells mostly supplied T-cell counts and diversity one year after transplant. The study reportedly traced alpha-beta T cells about two months after transplant to several hundred expanded graft clones.

As to this clonotype: Antigen specificity is unknown.

The library targeted TCRbeta and was prepared with unique molecular identifiers. TCRdb redid the calling of the PCR reads with MiXCR, one entry per CDR3 protein. Counted here are about 420,000 distinct CDR3 sequences, about 16% occurring once; the ten biggest clones make up roughly 27%. The receptor's source is a boy in the first two years of life who had a stem cell transplant for Wiskott-Aldrich syndrome, so the T cells may come from the graft donor. The sample was PBMCs, mostly from graft donor cells, taken 360 days after TCRalphabeta/CD19-depleted stem cell transplant. The chain has TRBV12-3 or TRBV12-4 and TRBJ2-7; D perhaps matches TRBD2 (7 bases). The CDR3 sequence: CASSLGGLASYEQYF. The CDR3 DNA reads TGTGCCAGCAGTCTCGGGGGGCTAGCGTCCTACGAGCAGTACTTC.